Included here is one T cell receptor (beta chain) sequence, with context. Its antigen is not known. These data come from a study of beta chain features in type 1 diabetes. The study, taken as a whole, reports: Still unanswered here is whether HLA type influences TCRB rearrangement.

Investigators reverse transcribed all isolated RNA, so they sequenced expressed TCRB transcripts. TCRdb's table, derived via immunoSEQ multiplex PCR, lists solely in-frame clones and lacks some. This table holds tens of thousands of clones, approximately 59% found once. CD45RO/CCR7/CD25/CD127/CD95/CD27 separated CD4+ naive, central memory, regulatory and stem cell-like memory cells by sorting. The V gene end was trimmed by 6 bases and the J gene end by 5 bases; junction bases not matched to a gene: 2. This CDR3 contains 12 residues. Germline-derived CDR1 and CDR2 are MNHNS and SASEGT. The sequenced sample was Tregs from blood. The gene calls are TRBV6-1 and TRBJ1-1; the match to TRBD1 covers 8 bases. The clonotype comes from a woman under 30 in good health. The CDR3 loop reads CASRRQGTEAFF. The CDR3 DNA reads as TGTGCCAGCAGACGACAGGGGACTGAAGCTTTCTTT.